This TCR beta chain was obtained from a study of blood T cell repertoires in COVID-19. Study in general: Sites across the United States, Italy and Spain contributed samples from acute and convalescent COVID-19. T cells, B-cell-depleted T cells, or PBMCs supplied cDNA or gDNA.

The authors' processing: For nucleated cells, counts were estimated from reference gene primer amplification. Sequencing used immunoSEQ multiplex PCR; TCRdb keeps in-frame clones, though not all of them. The V and J calls and clone size come from that table; D and trimming were worked out from the DNA. The repertoire holds 100,000 to 120,000 clones, with 85% as singletons. This CDR3 comprises 11 residues. Germline CDR1 is MDHEN and CDR2 is SYDVKM. Trimming left V 5 bases short and J 8 bases short, with 9 bases between. This receptor was obtained from a middle-aged man with acute or convalescent COVID-19. J is TRBJ1-2 and V is TRBV28; unclear D gene. Source material: peripheral blood. The CDR3 nucleotides are TGTGCCAGCAGTGGGCCGGGGGGCTACACCTTC. Translated, it gives CASSGPGGYTF.